Below are 27 T cell receptor beta chains sequenced from a single sample in a study of cytomegalovirus exposure and HLA in healthy donors. PCR used 60 Vbeta primers and 13 Jbeta primers. Using immunoSEQ multiplex PCR, the repertoire was profiled, and TCRdb retains in-frame clones only, with some absent. The sample carries 150,000 to 200,000 clones, about two thirds recorded once. Sequencing was carried out using PBMCs. These receptors came from a human donor in good health.

The sample holds one count of this clone. This rearrangement joins TRBV5-4 to TRBJ1-2; D is possibly TRBD1 (5 bases). Trimming took 4 bases from V and 4 from J, leaving 20 bases between them. This CDR3 is built from 16 residues. Germline CDR1 reads SGHNT; CDR2 reads YYREEE (reference sequence). In nucleotides, the CDR3 is TGTGCCAGCAGCGCCGACAGCTTTGGGTCCGCCTATGGCTACACCTTC. Its protein product is CASSADSFGSAYGYTF.

The rearrangement links TRBV5-8 to TRBJ2-7, with D tentatively TRBD2 (7 bases). Trimming shortened V by 4 bases and J by 1 base, and 18 bases separated the two germline ends. Germline loops: CDR1 SGHTS, CDR2 YDEGEE. The CDR3 consists of 16 residues. As DNA, the CDR3 is TGTGCCAGCAGCCATTGGGGAGGGGGGCTTTCCTACGAGCAGTACTTC. Its protein product is CASSHWGGGLSYEQYF.

This clone was detected only once. The CDR3 here is CAWSARQKDTGELFF. The CDR3 coding sequence is TGTGCCTGGAGTGCTAGGCAGAAGGACACCGGGGAGCTGTTTTTT. The rearrangement joins TRBV30 to TRBJ2-2; no clear D. Germline values: CDR1 GTSNPN, CDR2 SVGIG (reference sequence). This CDR3 is built from 15 residues. Between the trimmed V and J ends, which lost 1 base and 3 bases, there was a span of 12 bases.

The chain carries TRBV19 and TRBJ2-7; D may be TRBD2 (5 bases). The CDR3 covers 13 residues. The V gene's germline CDR1 is LNHDA and CDR2 SQIVND (reference sequence). Trimming shortened V by 7 bases and J by 4 bases, and 14 bases separated the two germline ends. The CDR3 here is CASTSNGEYEQYF. In nucleotides, the CDR3 is TGTGCCAGTACAAGCAACGGGGAATACGAGCAGTACTTC.

The gene calls are TRBV5-6 and TRBJ1-1, with D unclear. The CDR3 length is 17 residues. Between the trimmed V and J ends, which lost 3 bases and 1 base, there was a span of 19 bases. Germline CDR1 and CDR2: SGHDT and YYEEEE. The CDR3 DNA reads as TGTGCCAGCAGCTCCCCTTGGGGTAGGGAGAGGAACACTGAAGCTTTCTTT. It translates to CASSSPWGRERNTEAFF.

The rearrangement uses TRBV6-1 and TRBJ2-2, with 10 nucleotides matching TRBD2. CDR3 size: 15 residues. Losses at the gene ends were 6 bases for V and 7 bases for J; bases not matched to a gene: 8. Per the germline V gene, CDR1 is MNHNS and CDR2 is SASEGT. CDR3 loop: CASRGSGGAVGELFF. Written as DNA, the CDR3 is TGTGCCAGCAGAGGAAGCGGGGGGGCAGTCGGGGAGCTGTTTTTT.

The V and J genes are TRBV6-5 and TRBJ2-7; TRBD2 might be the D (6 bases). V lost 5 bases and J 4 bases, leaving 15 bases between the germline ends. The CDR3 has 14 amino acids. CDR1 and CDR2 from the germline V gene are MNHEY and SVGAGI. The CDR3 protein is CASSPGLGPYEQYF. The CDR3 DNA reads as TGTGCCAGCAGTCCGGGACTCGGACCTTACGAGCAGTACTTC.

This clone has only a few counts. The chain employs TRBV30 and TRBJ2-7, with D tentatively TRBD2 (5 bases). The CDR3 covers 11 residues. The germline V gene encodes CDR1 GTSNPN and CDR2 SVGIG (reference sequence). V was shortened by 4 bases and J by 5 bases, with 9 bases between the two germline ends. The CDR3 here is CAWTAGNEQYF. The CDR3 DNA follows: TGTGCCTGGACCGCCGGGAACGAGCAGTACTTC. Full variable domain (rest looked up from reference TRBV30 and TRBJ2-7): SQTIHQWPATLVQPVGSPLSLECTVEGTSNPNLYWYRQAAGRGLQLLFYSVGIGQISSEVPQNLSASRPQDRQFILSSKKLLLSDSGFYLCAWTAGNEQYFGPGTRLTVT.

CDR3 sequence (DNA): TGTGCCAGCAGTTACTCGTCAGGGGGGTACTACAATGAGCAGTTCTTC. It codes for CASSYSSGGYYNEQFF. The gene calls are TRBV6-5 and TRBJ2-1; D may be TRBD1 (7 bases). The CDR3 is made up of 16 amino acids. The germline CDR1 and CDR2 sequences are MNHEY and SVGAGI. The V end was cut by 0 bases, the J end by 3 bases, with 12 bases between.

The count of this clone is one. V and J are TRBV18 and TRBJ1-2; D is unclear. The germline V gene has CDR1 KGHSH and CDR2 LQKENI. V was pared by 5 bases and J by 4 bases, with 8 bases between. The CDR3 sequence is 12 residues long. CDR3 bases: TGTGCCAGCTCAAACACCTCCTATGGCTACACCTTC. Protein product: CASSNTSYGYTF.

The V gene is TRBV7-9, the J gene TRBJ2-3, with 9 bases that match TRBD2. Germline CDR1 is SEHNR and CDR2 is FQNEAQ (reference sequence). CDR3 length: 14 amino acids. V lost 7 bases, J lost 3 bases, and 5 bases stayed unmatched. This chain's CDR3 is CASTGAGGTDTQYF. The CDR3 bases are TGTGCCAGCACCGGTGCGGGGGGGACAGATACGCAGTATTTT.

The genes are TRBV4-1 and TRBJ1-4; D may be TRBD1 (5 bases). Trimming removed 2 bases from V and 0 bases from J, with 16 bases in between. The length of the CDR3 is 18 residues. Germline V gene lookup returns CDR1 MGHRA and CDR2 YSYEKL. CDR3 amino acids: CASSQTVNGGATNEKLFF. CDR3 sequence (DNA): TGCGCCAGCAGCCAAACAGTGAATGGAGGGGCAACTAATGAAAAACTGTTTTTT.

The V gene is TRBV4-2, the J gene TRBJ1-1; 7 nucleotides agree with TRBD1. Germline V gene sequence: CDR1 LGHNA, CDR2 YNFKEQ. V lost 0 bases to trimming and J lost 0 bases; unmatched junction nucleotides: 10. The CDR3 runs 18 residues. The CDR3 coding sequence is TGTGCCAGCAGCCAAGATTGGGAACAGGGGACCATGAACACTGAAGCTTTCTTT. Protein: CASSQDWEQGTMNTEAFF.

V gene TRBV5-4 combines with J gene TRBJ2-5; 11 nucleotides agree with TRBD2. J lost 3 bases, V lost 0 bases, and 10 bases had no gene match. The CDR3 runs to 18 residues. The germline gives CDR1 SGHNT, CDR2 YYREEE (reference sequence). The CDR3 region is CASSLDSATSGGKETQYF. The CDR3 DNA reads as TGTGCCAGCAGCTTGGATTCCGCTACTAGCGGGGGAAAAGAGACCCAGTACTTC.

In this sample, this clone turned up a few times. V and J are TRBV14 and TRBJ2-7; D may be TRBD1 (5 bases). CDR3 size: 16 residues. Per germline, CDR1 SGHDN and CDR2 FVKESK. With 0 bases removed from V and 3 bases from J, the gap between germline ends came to 15 bases. DNA for the CDR3: TGTGCCAGCAGCCAAGATCGGACCTACACAGGCTACGAGCAGTACTTC. Protein: CASSQDRTYTGYEQYF.

The J gene is TRBJ1-5, the V gene TRBV19; D ambiguous. CDR3 length: 14 amino acids. Per germline, CDR1 LNHDA and CDR2 SQIVND (reference sequence). Trimming cost V 1 base and J 1 base, with 5 bases left between them. CDR3 bases: TGTGCCAGTAGTATAGCAGTCAGCAATCAGCCCCAGCATTTT. The encoded protein is CASSIAVSNQPQHF.

V and J are TRBV6-6 and TRBJ1-2; 9 positions agree with TRBD1. The germline CDR1 and CDR2 sequences are MNHNY and SVGAGI (reference sequence). V was clipped by 5 bases and J by 1 base; unmatched bases: 5. The CDR3 consists of 15 residues. The CDR3 is CASSHGQGLNYGYTF. CDR3 DNA: TGTGCCAGCAGTCACGGACAGGGGCTTAACTATGGCTACACCTTC.

V is TRBV6-5 and J is TRBJ1-2; the D is unclear. The CDR3 is 11 amino acids. Trimming took off 9 bases at V and 4 bases at J, with 9 bases between the two ends. Germline CDR1 is MNHEY and CDR2 is SVGAGI. CDR3 in DNA: TGTGCCAGTACCCCGGGCTATGGCTACACCTTC. Its translation: CASTPGYGYTF.

The chain has TRBV5-5 and TRBJ1-2; D remains ambiguous. CDR3 size: 16 residues. V lost 0 bases and J lost 6, with 18 bases in between. Germline V CDR1 and CDR2: SGHKS, YYEKEE (reference sequence). The CDR3 DNA reads TGTGCCAGCAGCTTGGTTTTACGGCCCCCGGCGGATGGCTACACCTTC. It is translated as CASSLVLRPPADGYTF.

This rearrangement joins TRBV7-9 to TRBJ1-1; D is perhaps TRBD1 (5 bases). This CDR3 has 14 amino acids. V lost 5 bases and J 0 bases, leaving 10 bases between the germline ends. Germline assignment: CDR1 SEHNR and CDR2 FQNEAQ (reference sequence). The CDR3, as DNA: TGTGCCAGCAGCGGTGACAGTTTGAACACTGAAGCTTTCTTT. This encodes CASSGDSLNTEAFF.

V and J are TRBV21-1 and TRBJ1-6; no DNA check was done on the table's D call, TRBD1. TRBV21-1 is listed as a pseudogene. The CDR3 runs 14 residues. The CDR3 bases are TGTGCCAGCAGCGGGACAGGGAAAAATTCACCCCTCCACTTT. Its translation is CASSGTGKNSPLHF.

The chain recombines TRBV18 with TRBJ2-4; 7 nucleotides match TRBD1. Germline V gene data show CDR1 as KGHSH and CDR2 as LQKENI. V lost 3 bases, J lost 6 bases, and 11 bases stayed unmatched. The length of the CDR3 is 16 residues. DNA for the CDR3: TGTGCCAGCTCACCGCCTCTCTCCCGGGACAGAAACATTCAGTACTTC. Translating gives CASSPPLSRDRNIQYF.

A few counts support this clone. The V and J genes are TRBV27 and TRBJ2-5, with D possibly matching TRBD1 (6 bases). The J call may not be correct, given that the DNA end is closer to TRBJ2-7. In germline, CDR1 is MNHEY, CDR2 SMNVEV (reference sequence). The CDR3 runs to 13 residues. CDR3 in amino acids: CASIGQTTYEQYF. CDR3 DNA: TGTGCCAGCATAGGACAGACAACCTACGAGCAGTACTTC.

The gene calls are TRBV6-6 and TRBJ1-1; D is unresolved. Trimming took 6 bases from V and 4 from J, leaving 12 bases between them. This CDR3 is 13 amino acids long. Germline loops: CDR1 MNHNY, CDR2 SVGAGI (reference sequence). This chain's CDR3 is CASSLGGGTEAFF. The CDR3, as DNA: TGTGCCAGCAGCCTCGGTGGTGGCACTGAAGCTTTCTTT.

This chain uses TRBV5-4 with TRBJ2-1, with D unclear. This CDR3 is built from 14 residues. V lost 2 bases and J 0 bases, leaving 6 bases between the germline ends. Germline V gene sequence: CDR1 SGHNT, CDR2 YYREEE (reference sequence). Here the CDR3 DNA reads TGTGCCAGCAGCTTTCAGGCCTCCTACAATGAGCAGTTCTTC. This sequence encodes CASSFQASYNEQFF.

The rearrangement uses TRBV5-5 and TRBJ1-1; 7 nucleotides match TRBD1. Germline assignment: CDR1 SGHKS and CDR2 YYEKEE (reference sequence). The CDR3 extends over 14 amino acids. V was pared by 4 bases and J by 1 base, with 4 bases of the junction left unmatched. The CDR3 DNA sequence: TGTGCCAGCAGCGGCGGGACAGCGAACACTGAAGCTTTCTTT. This gives the protein CASSGGTANTEAFF.

V and J are TRBV19 and TRBJ1-2; weak D call: TRBD1 (5 bases). From germline, CDR1 is LNHDA and CDR2 SQIVND (reference sequence). The CDR3 runs to 14 residues. V lost 3 bases, J lost 4 bases, and 12 bases lay in between. The CDR3 loop reads CASSIGDYSYGYTF. In nucleotides, the CDR3 is TGTGCCAGTAGTATTGGGGACTACTCCTATGGCTACACCTTC.